This entry lists 32 T cell receptor beta chains sequenced from one sample in a study of T cells after yellow fever vaccination. TCRdb reprocessed the 5' RACE reads via MiXCR and lists one record per CDR3 protein. The sample shows 620,000 or so distinct CDR3 sequences, about 12% of them seen only once. Material: PBMCs, obtained on the day of the yellow fever booster vaccination. These receptors were obtained from a man aged 25-45 years who received the YFV17D yellow fever vaccine.

The chain links TRBV4-3 to TRBJ2-6; 8 bases line up with TRBD1. The CDR3 totals 16 residues. With 3 bases clipped from V and 2 bases from J, the junction kept 3 bases outside the gene matches. Germline CDR1 reads LGHNA; CDR2 reads YSLEER. The CDR3 reads CASSQDRAAGANVLTF. The CDR3 coding sequence is TGCGCCAGCAGCCAGGACAGGGCTGCTGGGGCCAACGTCCTGACTTTC.

This rearrangement joins TRBV20-1 to TRBJ2-4; 8 bases are shared with TRBD1. The CDR3 contains 14 residues. The germline V gene encodes CDR1 DFQATT and CDR2 SNEGSKA (reference sequence). The trim removed 4 bases at V and 5 bases at J, leaving 7 bases unmatched. The CDR3 bases are TGCAGTGCTACCGACAGGGGTGGAGAAAACATTCAGTACTTC. It yields the protein CSATDRGGENIQYF.

At least ten counts were recorded for this clonotype. V gene TRBV5-1 combines with J gene TRBJ2-5; the D is unclear. In germline, CDR1 is SGHRS, CDR2 YFSETQ. V dropped 5 bases and J dropped 2 bases, with 10 bases sitting between them. The CDR3 length is 13 residues. This CDR3 reads CASRPATQETQYF. The CDR3 DNA reads TGCGCCAGCAGACCAGCGACACAAGAGACCCAGTACTTC.

This clonotype was detected ten times or more. The chain links TRBV3-1 to TRBJ2-1, with 8 bases identical to TRBD2. Germline CDR1 reads LGHDT; CDR2 reads YNNKEL (reference sequence). The CDR3 contains 13 residues. V shed 2 bases and J 7 bases; nucleotides not matched to a gene: 1. The CDR3 sequence: CASSQKRENEQFF. The CDR3 nucleotides read TGTGCCAGCAGCCAAAAGCGGGAGAATGAGCAGTTCTTC.

This clonotype has just a few counts. This chain connects TRBV7-6 to TRBJ1-5; D is possibly TRBD1 (5 bases). This CDR3 spans 14 amino acids. CDR1 is SGHVS, CDR2 FNYEAQ, per germline. V lost 2 bases and J 6 bases, leaving 11 bases between the germline ends. As DNA, the CDR3 is TGTGCCAGCAGCTTACGGGCGGGGGGTCAGCCCCAGCATTTT. Amino acid sequence: CASSLRAGGQPQHF.

This clonotype was seen more than once but under ten times. The rearrangement joins TRBV20-1 to TRBJ2-1, with D possibly being TRBD2 (5 bases). The germline V gene encodes CDR1 DFQATT and CDR2 SNEGSKA (reference sequence). The CDR3 runs 14 residues. V lost 0 bases and J 6 bases, leaving 12 bases between the germline ends. CDR3 sequence reads: CSARDRTSSNEQFF. Here the CDR3 DNA reads TGCAGTGCTAGAGACCGCACTAGTTCCAATGAGCAGTTCTTC.

This chain connects TRBV5-1 to TRBJ1-1; the match to TRBD1 covers 11 bases. With 5 bases clipped from V and 5 bases from J, the junction kept 5 bases outside the gene matches. This CDR3 is 14 amino acids long. CDR1 is SGHRS and CDR2 is YFSETQ in the germline V gene. Here the CDR3 reads CASSTDRGQTEAFF. CDR3 coding DNA: TGCGCCAGCAGTACGGACAGGGGGCAAACTGAAGCTTTCTTT.

Concerning this clonotype itself: This may be a read error, as it is one base from a much larger clone. The gene calls are TRBV7-9 and TRBJ2-2; D may be TRBD2 (5 bases). Germline CDR1 is SEHNR and CDR2 is FQNEAQ (reference sequence). The CDR3 has 10 residues. CDR3 coding DNA: TGTGCCAGCGCAACCGGGGAGCCGTTTTTT. This translates into CASATGEPFF.

Only a few counts were recorded for this clonotype. CDR3 residues: CSAYHSKQVNTEAFF. For the CDR3, the DNA is TGCAGTGCTTATCATTCGAAACAGGTGAACACTGAAGCTTTCTTT. The chain combines TRBV20-1 with TRBJ1-1, with D possibly TRBD1 on 5 matching bases. Germline V CDR1 and CDR2: DFQATT, SNEGSKA (reference sequence). The CDR3 spans 15 residues. Trimming cost V 5 bases and J 0 bases, with 16 bases left between them.

V gene TRBV20-1 combines with J gene TRBJ2-3, with a weak D call TRBD2 (5 bases). The CDR3 has 14 amino acids. Per the germline V gene, CDR1 is DFQATT and CDR2 is SNEGSKA (reference sequence). V was cut by 1 base and J by 1 base, with 9 bases left in between. The CDR3, as DNA: TGCAGTGCTAGAGCGGGATTCGGCACAGATACGCAGTATTTT. This sequence encodes CSARAGFGTDTQYF.

In its sample, this clonotype was seen a few times. This chain joins TRBV27 and TRBJ2-3; TRBD1 matches at 10 bases. The CDR3 covers 16 residues. CDR1 is MNHEY and CDR2 is SMNVEV in the germline V gene (reference sequence). Losses at the gene ends were 5 bases for V and 1 base for J; bases not matched to a gene: 6. This chain's CDR3 is CASSPLTGGRTDTQYF. In DNA form, the CDR3 reads TGTGCCAGCAGTCCATTGACAGGGGGCCGCACAGATACGCAGTATTTT.

The CDR3 DNA reads as TGTGCCAGCAGTGCTAGCGGGAGCGTCGGTGAGCAGTTCTTC. This encodes CASSASGSVGEQFF. This sequence joins TRBV6-4 and TRBJ2-1; 10 bases map to TRBD2. Germline CDR1 MRHNA, CDR2 SNTAGT. V lost 4 bases and J lost 9; bases outside the gene matches: 6. The CDR3 loop spans 14 amino acids.

The rearrangement joins TRBV19 to TRBJ2-3, with D possibly TRBD2 on 6 matching bases. Between the trimmed V and J ends, which lost 5 bases and 7 bases, there was a span of 16 bases. Per germline, CDR1 LNHDA and CDR2 SQIVND (reference sequence). The CDR3 sequence is 14 residues long. CDR3 nucleotide sequence: TGTGCCAGTAGTCACGGGAGCGCTCGTTATACGCAGTATTTT. The encoded protein is CASSHGSARYTQYF.

The V call is TRBV18, the J call TRBJ1-2, with 9 bases aligning to TRBD1. Germline V gene lookup returns CDR1 KGHSH and CDR2 LQKENI. The CDR3 has 16 amino acids. V was clipped by 0 bases and J by 4 bases; unmatched bases: 6. This chain's CDR3 is CASSPPVTGGSYGYTF. CDR3 nucleotides: TGTGCCAGCTCACCACCGGTGACAGGGGGTTCCTATGGCTACACCTTC.

This chain links TRBV29-1 with TRBJ1-1; D perhaps matches TRBD1 (5 bases). CDR1 is SQVTM, CDR2 ANQGSEA, per germline. V was shortened by 6 bases and J by 1 base, with 9 bases between the two germline ends. The CDR3 contains 12 residues. This chain's CDR3 is CSVAGGNTEAFF. CDR3 DNA: TGCAGCGTGGCCGGGGGGAACACTGAAGCTTTCTTT.

The rearrangement joins TRBV19 to TRBJ2-1, with 15 bases matching TRBD2. Germline CDR1 is LNHDA and CDR2 is SQIVND (reference sequence). Trimming at V came to 5 bases and at J to 8 bases, leaving 10 bases not matched to a gene. CDR3 length: 17 amino acids. The CDR3 DNA reads TGTGCCAGTAGTTCCCTCGGGACTAGCGGGAGGAGGGATGAGCAGTTCTTC. It translates to CASSSLGTSGRRDEQFF.

This chain joins TRBV20-1 and TRBJ2-7; TRBD2 matches at 12 bases. CDR1 DFQATT and CDR2 SNEGSKA come from the germline V gene (reference sequence). The junction had 5 bases not matched to a gene; V was cut back by 2 bases and J by 6 bases. The CDR3 is 14 amino acids. Here the CDR3 DNA reads TGCAGTGCTAGATTGGGACTAGCGGGTCTCGAGCAGTACTTC. It translates to CSARLGLAGLEQYF.

The CDR3 protein is CASSYSGAGGEFF. Here the CDR3 DNA reads TGTGCCAGCAGTTACTCCGGGGCGGGAGGCGAGTTCTTC. This chain links TRBV6-5 with TRBJ2-1, with 8 bases aligning to TRBD2. This CDR3 contains 13 residues. In germline, CDR1 is MNHEY, CDR2 SVGAGI. Trimming cost V 0 bases and J 14 bases; bases outside gene matches: 6.

This clonotype was counted between two and nine times. J is TRBJ2-1 and V is TRBV3-1, with 10 bases lining up with TRBD1. Germline lookup yields CDR1 LGHDT and CDR2 YNNKEL (reference sequence). The CDR3 is 14 amino acids. Trimming at V came to 4 bases and at J to 12 bases, leaving 9 bases not matched to a gene. The CDR3 reads CASSPKGQGGRQFF. The CDR3 nucleotides read TGTGCCAGCAGCCCAAAAGGACAGGGGGGACGGCAGTTCTTC.

The chain employs TRBV7-9 and TRBJ2-3; TRBD2 agrees at 11 bases. V shed 5 bases and J 2 bases; nucleotides not matched to a gene: 3. Germline assignment: CDR1 SEHNR and CDR2 FQNEAQ (reference sequence). The CDR3 covers 15 residues. The CDR3: CASSRLAGYTDTQYF. CDR3 nucleotide sequence: TGTGCCAGCAGCCGACTAGCGGGATACACAGATACGCAGTATTTT.

In its sample, this clonotype was seen a few times. The V call is TRBV18, the J call TRBJ2-7; 7 nucleotides line up with TRBD2. The V and J ends lost 3 bases and 6 bases, in that order; junction bases with no gene match: 8. Germline V CDR1 and CDR2: KGHSH, LQKENI. There are 14 residues in the CDR3. CDR3 residues: CASSPGGSPPEQYF. DNA of the CDR3: TGTGCCAGCTCACCGGGCGGGAGCCCTCCCGAGCAGTACTTC.

This clonotype was observed many times. The chain has TRBV28 and TRBJ2-2; 7 bases agree with TRBD2. CDR1 MDHEN and CDR2 SYDVKM come from the germline V gene. Trimming took 7 bases from V and 6 from J; bases not matched to a gene: 8. CDR3 length: 14 residues. CDR3 protein: CASKGGEFAGELFF. CDR3 DNA sequence: TGTGCCAGCAAGGGAGGGGAGTTCGCCGGGGAGCTGTTTTTT.

Here the CDR3 reads CASSSTGGQSTDTQYF. The DNA for the CDR3 is TGCGCCAGCAGCTCTACAGGGGGCCAAAGCACAGATACGCAGTATTTT. J is TRBJ2-3 and V is TRBV5-1; 9 bases agree with TRBD1. This CDR3 is 16 amino acids long. Looked up from germline, CDR1 is SGHRS and CDR2 is YFSETQ. After removal of 3 bases from V and 0 bases from J, the junction contained 5 bases not matched to a gene.

This clonotype has at least ten counts. The rearrangement links TRBV3-1 to TRBJ2-7, with 10 bases matching TRBD1. Germline lookup yields CDR1 LGHDT and CDR2 YNNKEL (reference sequence). V was pared by 4 bases and J by 7 bases, with 7 bases of the junction left unmatched. The CDR3 consists of 14 residues. The CDR3 bases are TGTGCCAGCAGCCGCCGGGACAGGGGCTGGGAGCAGTACTTC. Translation: CASSRRDRGWEQYF.

This clonotype was detected a few times. The chain uses TRBV12-3 or TRBV12-4 and TRBJ2-3; TRBD2 agrees at 12 bases. J gave up 6 bases and V 4 bases, and 11 bases lay outside the gene matches. The CDR3 is 17 residues long. CDR3 region: CASSSRTSGIMADTQYF. The DNA for the CDR3 is TGTGCCAGCAGTTCTCGGACTAGCGGGATAATGGCGGATACGCAGTATTTT.

The V and J genes are TRBV28 and TRBJ2-1, with D perhaps assigned TRBD1 or TRBD2 (5 bases each). In germline, CDR1 is MDHEN, CDR2 SYDVKM. The CDR3 loop spans 14 amino acids. V was trimmed by 6 bases and J by 5 bases, leaving 14 bases between them. The CDR3 protein is CASSDGTKNNEQFF. CDR3 DNA: TGTGCCAGCAGCGACGGGACCAAAAACAATGAGCAGTTCTTC.

This clonotype occurred many times. V and J are TRBV29-1 and TRBJ2-2, with 8 bases fitting TRBD1. Germline V CDR1 and CDR2: SQVTM, ANQGSEA. V lost 6 bases and J lost 6; bases outside the gene matches: 9. The CDR3 totals 14 residues. The CDR3 region is CSVGSGQDAGELFF. The CDR3 bases are TGCAGCGTAGGTTCGGGACAGGACGCCGGGGAGCTGTTTTTT.

The rearrangement joins TRBV12-3 or TRBV12-4 to TRBJ2-1; 8 positions agree with TRBD2. The CDR3 loop spans 16 amino acids. V shed 7 bases, J shed 0 bases, and the junction held 8 bases outside the gene matches. This CDR3 reads CASTPPGLGSYNEQFF. The CDR3 nucleotides are TGTGCCAGCACCCCCCCGGGACTAGGCTCCTACAATGAGCAGTTCTTC.

J is TRBJ1-5 and V is TRBV5-6, with a possible D match to TRBD1 (5 bases). V dropped 3 bases and J dropped 3 bases, with 10 bases sitting between them. CDR3 length: 14 amino acids. Germline V gene sequence: CDR1 SGHDT, CDR2 YYEEEE. CDR3 in amino acids: CASSWGGNNQPQHF. CDR3 DNA sequence: TGTGCCAGCAGCTGGGGGGGGAACAATCAGCCCCAGCATTTT.

On this clonotype itself: A read error may be the cause here, since a much bigger clone is one base away. Because it lacks the conserved phenylalanine or tryptophan at the end, this CDR3 is likely a read error. The V call is TRBV20-1, the J call TRBJ2-3; D is perhaps TRBD1 (5 bases). The CDR3 runs 14 residues. Germline V gives CDR1 DFQATT, CDR2 SNEGSKA (reference sequence). The V and J ends lost 6 bases and 2 bases respectively, with 15 bases between them. The CDR3 coding sequence is TGCAGTGCCTCCAGCGACAGTTACACAGATACGCAGTATCTT. It yields the protein CSASSDSYTDTQYL.

The V and J genes are TRBV7-9 and TRBJ1-1, with TRBD1 matching 9 bases. CDR1 is SEHNR, CDR2 FQNEAQ, per germline (reference sequence). This CDR3 comprises 11 residues. V lost 8 bases, J lost 8 bases, and 3 bases stayed unmatched. As DNA, the CDR3 is TGTGCCAGCGGGACAGGGTCCGAAGCTTTCTTT. Translation gives CASGTGSEAFF.

In DNA form, the CDR3 reads TGTGCCAGCAGCTTCCGGGGTGGTCGGACTAGCGGGCCCTACGAGCAGTACTTC. It yields the protein CASSFRGGRTSGPYEQYF. The chain recombines TRBV11-2 with TRBJ2-7; 11 bases fit TRBD2. CDR3 length: 18 amino acids. Germline values: CDR1 SGHAT, CDR2 FQNNGV. V lost 3 bases and J lost 2; bases outside the gene matches: 12.